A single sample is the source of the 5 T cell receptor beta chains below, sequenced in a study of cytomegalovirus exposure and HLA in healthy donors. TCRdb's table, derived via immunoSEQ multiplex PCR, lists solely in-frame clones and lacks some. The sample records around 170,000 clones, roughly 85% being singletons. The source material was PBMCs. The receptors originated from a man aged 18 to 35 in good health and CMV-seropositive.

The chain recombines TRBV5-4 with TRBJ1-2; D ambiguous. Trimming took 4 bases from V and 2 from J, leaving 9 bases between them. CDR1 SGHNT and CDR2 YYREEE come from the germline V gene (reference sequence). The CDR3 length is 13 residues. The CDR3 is CASSPDGNYGYTF. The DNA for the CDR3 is TGTGCCAGCAGCCCCGACGGGAACTATGGCTACACCTTC.

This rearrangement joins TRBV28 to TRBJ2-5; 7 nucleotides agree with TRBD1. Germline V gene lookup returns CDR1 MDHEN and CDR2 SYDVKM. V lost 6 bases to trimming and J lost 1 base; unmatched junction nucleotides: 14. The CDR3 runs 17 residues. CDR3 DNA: TGTGCCAGCAGCTGGGGGCCCGAGACAGGGACCCAAGAGACCCAGTACTTC. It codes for CASSWGPETGTQETQYF.

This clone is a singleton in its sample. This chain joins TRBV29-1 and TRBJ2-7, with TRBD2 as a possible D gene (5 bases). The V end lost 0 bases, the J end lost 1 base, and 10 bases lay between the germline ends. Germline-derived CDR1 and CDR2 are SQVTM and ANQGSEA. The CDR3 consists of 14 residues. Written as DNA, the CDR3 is TGCAGCGTTGAAGATCTCGGGATATCCTACGAGCAGTACTTC. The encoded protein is CSVEDLGISYEQYF.

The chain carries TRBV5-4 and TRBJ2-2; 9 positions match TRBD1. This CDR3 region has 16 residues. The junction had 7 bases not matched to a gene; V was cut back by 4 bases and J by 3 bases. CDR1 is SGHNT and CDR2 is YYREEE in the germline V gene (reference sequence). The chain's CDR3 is CASSRPGQGYTGELFF. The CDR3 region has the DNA TGTGCCAGCAGCCGGCCGGGACAGGGATACACCGGGGAGCTGTTTTTT.

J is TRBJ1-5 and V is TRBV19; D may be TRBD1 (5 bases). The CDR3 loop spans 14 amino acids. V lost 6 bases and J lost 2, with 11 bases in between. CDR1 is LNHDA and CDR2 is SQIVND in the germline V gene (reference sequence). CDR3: CASRGASRNQPQHF. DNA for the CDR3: TGTGCCAGTAGAGGGGCCAGTCGCAATCAGCCCCAGCATTTT.